This entry is about one TCR beta chain. These data come from a study of blood T cell repertoires in COVID-19. Study in general: Italy, Spain and the United States were the sources of the convalescent and acute COVID-19 samples. Sources were T cells, B-cell-depleted T cells, or PBMCs; the material itself was cDNA or gDNA.

As originally analysed: For nucleated cells, counts were estimated from reference gene primer amplification. Some clones are missing from TCRdb's copy, which holds only in-frame ones; the method was immunoSEQ multiplex PCR. That table gives V, J and clone size, and the DNA gave D and trimming. This table has over 100,000 clones, around nine tenths appearing once. The CDR3 consists of 14 residues. Trimming removed 1 base from V and 4 bases from J, with 9 bases in between. CDR1 and CDR2 (germline): SEHNR, FQNEAQ (reference sequence). The material sequenced was peripheral blood. This TCR was recovered from a human donor in a cohort sampled during active COVID-19. V is TRBV7-9 and J is TRBJ2-3; D is unclear. CDR3 nucleotide sequence: TGTGCCAGCAGCTTAGACTCCGCCTCAGATACGCAGTATTTT. Translation gives CASSLDSASDTQYF. The full variable domain, with the rest looked up from reference TRBV7-9 and TRBJ2-3, is DTGVSQNPRHKITKRGQNVTFRCDPISEHNRLYWYRQTLGQGPEFLTYFQNEAQLEKSRLLSDRFSAERPKGSFSTLEIQRTEQGDSAMYLCASSLDSASDTQYFGPGTRLTVL.